The 22 T cell receptor beta chains presented below share a single source sample, sequenced in a study of shared clonotypes between healthy human individuals. TCRdb's table, derived via immunoSEQ multiplex PCR, lists solely in-frame clones and lacks some. The sample holds around 1.9 million clones; roughly 91% are singletons and the top ten take roughly 1.7%. As defined, naive CD8 cells were CD45RO-negative and positively selected for CCR7, with terminally differentiated effector memory CD45RA+ cells excluded. Sequencing was performed on naive CD8+ T cells from PBMCs. The receptor source for this set is a man aged 18 to 30 in good health. Some clones in this sample may be carry-over from other donors' samples.

This rearrangement joins TRBV7-2 to TRBJ2-5; a weak D match, TRBD2 (5 bases). There are 15 residues in the CDR3. The V and J ends lost 6 bases and 7 bases respectively, with 21 bases between them. Germline loops: CDR1 SGHTA, CDR2 FQGNSA. CDR3 nucleotides: TGTGCCAGCAGTCTCCTCATGACGGGGAGTGGGACCCAGTACTTC. It translates to CASSLLMTGSGTQYF.

The chain combines TRBV14 with TRBJ2-5; 12 nucleotides match TRBD2. Germline values: CDR1 SGHDN, CDR2 FVKESK. Trimming at V came to 3 bases and at J to 5 bases, leaving 10 bases not matched to a gene. The CDR3 has 17 residues. CDR3 in DNA: TGTGCCAGCAGCCAGCCGACTAGCGGGAGATCGCGGGAGACCCAGTACTTC. Its translation is CASSQPTSGRSRETQYF. Filled out from reference TRBV14 and TRBJ2-5, the complete variable domain reads EAGVTQFPSHSVIEKGQTVTLRCDPISGHDNLYWYRRVMGKEIKFLLHFVKESKQDESGMPNNRFLAERTGGTYSTLKVQPAELEDSGVYFCASSQPTSGRSRETQYFGPGTRLLVL.

The V gene is TRBV11-2, the J gene TRBJ2-1, with 8 bases aligning to TRBD2. V trimming: 2 bases; J trimming: 8 bases; junction bases outside the gene matches: 5. The CDR3 runs to 14 residues. Germline V gene lookup returns CDR1 SGHAT and CDR2 FQNNGV. As DNA, the CDR3 is TGTGCCAGCAGCTTAAGCGGGAGACCGCATGAGCAGTTCTTC. Translating it yields CASSLSGRPHEQFF. Complete variable domain (other parts from reference TRBV11-2 and TRBJ2-1): EAGVAQSPRYKIIEKRQSVAFWCNPISGHATLYWYQQILGQGPKLLIQFQNNGVVDDSQLPKDRFSAERLKGVDSTLKIQPAKLEDSAVYLCASSLSGRPHEQFFGPGTRLTVL.

This clone was recorded a few times. The chain joins TRBV27 to TRBJ1-1; D is perhaps TRBD1 (6 bases). Trimming left V 5 bases short and J 7 bases short, with 14 bases between. CDR1 MNHEY and CDR2 SMNVEV come from the germline V gene (reference sequence). This CDR3 has 13 residues. The chain's CDR3 is CASSPPNRVEAFF. The CDR3 coding sequence is TGTGCCAGCAGTCCCCCAAACAGGGTTGAAGCTTTCTTT.

With respect to this clone: The same CDR3 can be traced to other DNA sequences in this sample. The rearrangement links TRBV27 to TRBJ2-7; D is uncertain. Per the germline V gene, CDR1 is MNHEY and CDR2 is SMNVEV (reference sequence). Trimming cost V 5 bases and J 0 bases, with 8 bases left between them. The CDR3 has 13 residues. CDR3 loop: CASSPISSYEQYF. For the CDR3, the DNA is TGTGCCAGCAGTCCTATCAGCTCCTACGAGCAGTACTTC.

J is TRBJ2-2 and V is TRBV19; 10 bases map to TRBD2. This CDR3 has 15 residues. With V trimmed by 6 bases and J by 2 bases, 3 bases remained unmatched. The V gene's germline CDR1 is LNHDA and CDR2 SQIVND (reference sequence). CDR3 sequence: CASRLAGANTGELFF. As DNA, the CDR3 is TGTGCCAGTAGGCTAGCGGGAGCAAACACCGGGGAGCTGTTTTTT.

This chain connects TRBV19 to TRBJ1-1; a possible D gene is TRBD1 (5 bases). V lost 4 bases, J lost 0 bases, and 9 bases lay in between. Germline V gene sequence: CDR1 LNHDA, CDR2 SQIVND (reference sequence). The CDR3 is 14 residues long. CDR3 in amino acids: CASSRGVMNTEAFF. For the CDR3, the DNA is TGTGCCAGTAGTAGGGGGGTCATGAACACTGAAGCTTTCTTT.

The chain combines TRBV27 with TRBJ1-1, with a possible D match to TRBD1 (5 bases). The V gene lost 8 bases and the J gene lost 6 bases, with 19 bases spanning the gap. From germline, CDR1 is MNHEY and CDR2 SMNVEV (reference sequence). The CDR3 runs to 14 residues. CDR3 region: CASVGRQWAPEAFF. For the CDR3, the DNA is TGTGCCAGCGTAGGCAGACAGTGGGCACCTGAAGCTTTCTTT.

The rearrangement links TRBV7-9 to TRBJ2-1; TRBD1 matches 7 bases. Germline CDR1 and CDR2: SEHNR and FQNEAQ (reference sequence). Unmatched junction bases numbered 7, after V lost 5 bases and J lost 9 bases. CDR3 length equals 13 residues. CDR3 sequence reads: CASSPSRQGEQFF. The CDR3 bases are TGTGCCAGCAGCCCGTCTAGACAGGGTGAGCAGTTCTTC.

The chain combines TRBV28 with TRBJ2-2; 8 nucleotides line up with TRBD1. Trimming took 10 bases from V and 5 from J; bases not matched to a gene: 3. This CDR3 has 12 residues. In germline, CDR1 is MDHEN, CDR2 SYDVKM. This CDR3 is CATRTGTGELFF. CDR3 DNA sequence: TGTGCCACCAGGACAGGGACCGGGGAGCTGTTTTTT.

The chain combines TRBV27 with TRBJ1-1; TRBD1 might be the D (6 bases). V was clipped by 4 bases and J by 4 bases, with 10 bases between them. CDR3 size: 13 residues. Germline V lookup: CDR1 MNHEY, CDR2 SMNVEV (reference sequence). The CDR3 DNA is TGTGCCAGCAGTTACTCGACAGGCACTGAAGCTTTCTTT. Its protein is CASSYSTGTEAFF.

This chain uses TRBV27 with TRBJ2-1; no reliable D call. The germline V gene has CDR1 MNHEY and CDR2 SMNVEV (reference sequence). V shed 10 bases and J shed 6 bases, with 13 bases lying between them. This CDR3 region has 12 residues. CDR3 region: CATSYSSNEQFF. CDR3 DNA: TGTGCCACAAGTTACTCATCCAATGAGCAGTTCTTC.

The chain joins TRBV2 to TRBJ1-1; TRBD1 is a possible D gene (6 bases). Between the trimmed V and J ends, which lost 9 bases and 1 base, there was a span of 24 bases. Germline assignment: CDR1 SNHLY and CDR2 FYNNEI. CDR3 length: 17 amino acids. CDR3 DNA sequence: TGTGCCAGAAGGAAGGAACGTTCGGGGGGCTCGAACACTGAAGCTTTCTTT. Encoded protein: CARRKERSGGSNTEAFF.

This chain connects TRBV30 to TRBJ2-3; 11 bases match TRBD2. V lost 1 base and J lost 1; bases outside the gene matches: 7. The V gene's germline CDR1 is GTSNPN and CDR2 SVGIG (reference sequence). The CDR3 is 17 amino acids. For the CDR3, the DNA is TGTGCCTGGAGTGGCCCCCGACTAGCGGGGCGCACAGATACGCAGTATTTT. The encoded protein is CAWSGPRLAGRTDTQYF.

This chain connects TRBV6-6 to TRBJ2-7, with D possibly matching TRBD2 (6 bases). Germline V gene sequence: CDR1 MNHNY, CDR2 SVGAGI (reference sequence). The CDR3 loop spans 15 amino acids. V was clipped by 5 bases and J by 4 bases, with 18 bases between them. CDR3 loop: CASSPGLPINYEQYF. The DNA of the CDR3 is TGTGCCAGCAGTCCGGGACTTCCCATCAATTACGAGCAGTACTTC.

The chain links TRBV9 to TRBJ2-1; 15 nucleotides align to TRBD2. The CDR3 totals 17 residues. Germline V CDR1 and CDR2: SGDLS, YYNGEE. With 0 bases clipped from V and 4 bases from J, the junction kept 2 bases outside the gene matches. CDR3 nucleotide sequence: TGTGCCAGCAGCGTAGGGACTAGCGGGAGGGTATACAATGAGCAGTTCTTC. Protein sequence: CASSVGTSGRVYNEQFF.

The chain employs TRBV19 and TRBJ1-1; the D gene is possibly TRBD1 (6 bases). Germline CDR1 and CDR2: LNHDA and SQIVND (reference sequence). The V end was cut by 6 bases, the J end by 0 bases, with 14 bases between. CDR3 length equals 15 residues. The CDR3 DNA follows: TGTGCCAGTAGCCTTACCACAGGGCTGAACACTGAAGCTTTCTTT. Protein: CASSLTTGLNTEAFF. The full variable domain, with the rest looked up from reference TRBV19 and TRBJ1-1, is DGGITQSPKYLFRKEGQNVTLSCEQNLNHDAMYWYRQDPGQGLRLIYYSQIVNDFQKGDIAEGYSVSREKKESFPLTVTSAQKNPTAFYLCASSLTTGLNTEAFFGQGTRLTVV.

The V and J genes are TRBV15 and TRBJ2-2; 10 bases align to TRBD2. The V gene's germline CDR1 is LNHNV and CDR2 YYDKDF (reference sequence). The CDR3 extends over 20 amino acids. V was pared by 5 bases and J by 9 bases, with 24 bases of the junction left unmatched. The DNA for the CDR3 is TGTGCCACCAGCGGACACAGCGGGAGGGCCGGTGGAGGGAACGTCAGGGAGCTGTTTTTT. Translated: CATSGHSGRAGGGNVRELFF. The whole variable domain, remainder taken from reference TRBV15 and TRBJ2-2, is DAMVIQNPRYQVTQFGKPVTLSCSQTLNHNVMYWYQQKSSQAPKLLFHYYDKDFNNEADTPDNFQSRRPNTSFCFLDIRSPGLGDTAMYLCATSGHSGRAGGGNVRELFFGEGSRLTVL.

This clone was observed a single time. The rearrangement uses TRBV28 and TRBJ2-1; D is perhaps TRBD2 (5 bases). The germline CDR1 and CDR2 sequences are MDHEN and SYDVKM. V dropped 5 bases and J dropped 5 bases, with 16 bases sitting between them. The CDR3 covers 15 residues. The CDR3 sequence is CASSPYYTRDNEQFF. The CDR3 region has the DNA TGTGCCAGCAGTCCCTATTATACTAGAGACAATGAGCAGTTCTTC.

V is TRBV25-1 and J is TRBJ1-2; 7 bases are shared with TRBD1. Per germline, CDR1 MGHDK and CDR2 SYGVNS. The J segment lost 6 bases and the V segment lost 5 bases, leaving 9 bases of the junction unmatched. This CDR3 is built from 14 residues. The CDR3 sequence: CASSQGGLIDGYTF. The DNA for the CDR3 is TGTGCCAGCAGTCAAGGGGGCTTAATTGATGGCTACACCTTC.

The chain links TRBV5-1 to TRBJ2-7, with 8 bases lining up with TRBD2. Germline V gene sequence: CDR1 SGHRS, CDR2 YFSETQ. Unmatched junction bases numbered 12, after V lost 3 bases and J lost 4 bases. The CDR3 extends over 16 amino acids. CDR3 protein: CASSSGRGGMRYEQYF. The CDR3 region has the DNA TGCGCCAGCAGCTCGGGTCGCGGGGGGATGAGGTACGAGCAGTACTTC.

The chain couples TRBV5-1 to TRBJ1-4, with D unresolved. Germline lookup yields CDR1 SGHRS and CDR2 YFSETQ. Trimming took off 0 bases at V and 4 bases at J, with 7 bases between the two ends. CDR3 length equals 14 residues. CDR3 in DNA: TGCGCCAGCAGCTTGGACAGTCATAATGAAAAACTGTTTTTT. It yields the protein CASSLDSHNEKLFF.